This TCR beta chain was captured by sequencing in a study of ipilimumab plus nivolumab after autologous stem cell transplantation. Study-level information: Median doses per patient: about five ipilimumab, about 8 nivolumab.

Study-wide results and caveats: Authors suggest TCR repertoire, Treg phenotype and gut microbiota support further study.

Starting 14 to 28 days after autologous transplant, ipilimumab 1 mg/kg was given. This table comes from immunoSEQ multiplex PCR, and its TCRdb copy is limited to in-frame clones, with some not included. The sample includes fewer than 85,000 clones, approximately 83% of them seen just once. Of note for this clone: Its specificity is unknown. The sample contains more than one DNA sequence encoding this CDR3.

The sequence was obtained from a male donor with diffuse large B-cell lymphoma. The sequences come from PBMCs, collected in a trial of ipilimumab plus nivolumab as post-transplant consolidation.

The CDR3 DNA is TGCGCCAGCAGCCTGACAGGGGGAGTTCAGCCCCAGCATTTT. This sequence encodes CASSLTGGVQPQHF. The V gene is TRBV5-1, the J gene TRBJ1-5; 9 bases are a match to TRBD1. CDR1 is SGHRS and CDR2 is YFSETQ in the germline V gene. CDR3 length equals 14 residues. Losses at the gene ends were 4 bases for V and 6 bases for J; bases not matched to a gene: 5.